The 22 T cell receptor beta chains below were found in one sample sequenced in a study of blood T cells in healthy people across ages. Sample-barcoded 5' priming and a J-beta primer mix drove a second PCR of 7 to 11 cycles. TCRdb reanalysed the 5' RACE reads using MiXCR and keeps one entry per CDR3 protein. This sample has roughly 800,000 distinct CDR3 sequences, with roughly 50% found just once. Source material: blood. The origin of the receptors is a man younger than 40 in good health.

CDR3 sequence reads: CASSQDLPNTGELFF. The CDR3 DNA follows: TGCGCCAGCAGCCAAGACCTACCGAACACCGGGGAGCTGTTTTTT. The chain links TRBV4-3 to TRBJ2-2; D ambiguous. This CDR3 has 15 amino acids. Trimming left V 0 bases short and J 0 bases short, with 5 bases between. Germline loops: CDR1 LGHNA, CDR2 YSLEER.

The rearrangement joins TRBV14 to TRBJ2-3; a weak D match, TRBD1 (6 bases). The CDR3 is 17 residues long. The V end lost 1 base, the J end lost 2 bases, and 16 bases lay between the germline ends. The germline V gene encodes CDR1 SGHDN and CDR2 FVKESK. The chain's CDR3 is CASSQVLGQGTTDTQYF. CDR3 sequence (DNA): TGTGCCAGCAGCCAAGTTTTGGGCCAGGGGACCACAGATACGCAGTATTTT.

In this sample, this clonotype turned up a few times. The CDR3 DNA sequence: TGCGCCAGCAGCCAAGAGTTGGGTCGGGAGGGCAGGAACGAGCAGTACTTC. Its translation: CASSQELGREGRNEQYF. The rearrangement joins TRBV4-3 to TRBJ2-5; 8 bases match TRBD2. The J call is uncertain, as TRBJ2-7 better fits the DNA end. The germline CDR1 and CDR2 sequences are LGHNA and YSLEER. CDR3 length: 17 residues.

V gene TRBV3-1 combines with J gene TRBJ2-7; the D gene is possibly TRBD2 (6 bases). The V and J ends lost 4 bases and 6 bases respectively, with 13 bases between them. From germline, CDR1 is LGHDT and CDR2 YNNKEL (reference sequence). The CDR3 runs 13 residues. This CDR3 reads CASSLTRSGEQYF. CDR3 in DNA: TGTGCCAGCAGCCTGACTAGGTCAGGCGAGCAGTACTTC.

This clonotype was seen more than once but under ten times. This chain connects TRBV10-3 to TRBJ2-3; TRBD2 aligns across 14 bases. In germline, CDR1 is ENHRY, CDR2 SYGVKD. The trim removed 5 bases at V and 4 bases at J, leaving 2 bases unmatched. The CDR3 is 15 amino acids. The CDR3: CAISSTSGGADTQYF. The CDR3 DNA sequence: TGTGCCATCAGTTCGACTAGCGGGGGGGCAGATACGCAGTATTTT.

V gene TRBV6-5 combines with J gene TRBJ1-2; D is undetermined. The CDR3 is made up of 12 amino acids. CDR1 and CDR2 from the germline V gene are MNHEY and SVGAGI. V was pared by 7 bases and J by 8 bases, with 14 bases between. CDR3 region: CASTTGFWGYTF. CDR3 in DNA: TGTGCCAGCACTACCGGGTTTTGGGGCTACACCTTC.

A word on this clonotype: A much larger clone lies one base from this, so it may be a read error. V gene TRBV12-3 or TRBV12-4 combines with J gene TRBJ2-5; D tentatively fits TRBD1 or TRBD2 (5 bases each). Trimming cost V 7 bases and J 3 bases, with 15 bases left between them. The CDR3 runs to 14 residues. The CDR3 loop reads CASTAGTTKETQYF. CDR3 in DNA: TGTGCCAGCACCGCCGGGACGACTAAAGAGACCCAGTACTTC.

The chain employs TRBV7-2 and TRBJ1-1; perhaps TRBD1 as D (6 bases). CDR3 length: 14 residues. Trimming took off 3 bases at V and 4 bases at J, with 12 bases between the two ends. Germline loops: CDR1 SGHTA, CDR2 FQGNSA. In nucleotides, the CDR3 is TGTGCCAGCAGCTTTGATGGGGGCCGCACTGAAGCTTTCTTT. Translation gives CASSFDGGRTEAFF.

The V and J genes are TRBV6-6 and TRBJ1-2, with D perhaps matching TRBD1 (6 bases). The CDR3 spans 13 residues. Germline V gene sequence: CDR1 MNHNY, CDR2 SVGAGI (reference sequence). V lost 2 bases, J lost 8 bases, and 12 bases lay in between. CDR3 amino acids: CASSYQDSLGYTF. The DNA for the CDR3 is TGTGCCAGCAGTTACCAGGACAGTCTGGGCTACACCTTC.

This clonotype was picked up a small number of times. The V gene is TRBV6-6, the J gene TRBJ2-1, with 7 positions matching TRBD1. Germline CDR1 and CDR2: MNHNY and SVGAGI (reference sequence). The V segment lost 0 bases and the J segment 7 bases; nucleotides outside the gene matches: 6. This CDR3 is 15 amino acids long. The CDR3 sequence is CASSYSVTGVNEQFF. CDR3 DNA sequence: TGTGCCAGCAGTTACTCGGTCACAGGGGTGAATGAGCAGTTCTTC.

The V gene is TRBV4-3, the J gene TRBJ2-4; maybe TRBD2 (5 bases). The J call may not be correct, given that the DNA end is closer to TRBJ2-7. The CDR3 spans 15 residues. Germline lookup yields CDR1 LGHNA and CDR2 YSLEER. The CDR3 spells CASSQEPGSFYEQYF. CDR3 nucleotide sequence: TGCGCCAGCAGCCAAGAACCGGGATCTTTCTACGAGCAGTACTTC.

The V and J genes are TRBV27 and TRBJ2-2; D is unclear. The germline V and J ends were trimmed by 3 bases and 3 bases, with 17 bases remaining between them. The length of the CDR3 is 17 residues. The germline CDR1 and CDR2 sequences are MNHEY and SMNVEV (reference sequence). CDR3 DNA sequence: TGTGCCAGCAGTTTTGGGGTAACCCCCGGAGACACCGGGGAGCTGTTTTTT. This translates into CASSFGVTPGDTGELFF.

This clonotype was observed a handful of times. V gene TRBV7-2 combines with J gene TRBJ2-7; no clear D gene. Germline CDR1 is SGHTA and CDR2 is FQGNSA. Between the trimmed V and J ends, which lost 2 bases and 6 bases, there was a span of 8 bases. This CDR3 has 12 residues. The DNA for the CDR3 is TGTGCCAGCAGCTTATTCCGCTCCGAGCAGTACTTC. It encodes CASSLFRSEQYF.

This clonotype was seen only a few times. This chain links TRBV7-2 with TRBJ1-2; D not certain. CDR3 size: 14 residues. Between the trimmed V and J ends, which lost 5 bases and 7 bases, there was a span of 17 bases. From germline, CDR1 is SGHTA and CDR2 FQGNSA. CDR3 region: CASSQSASGSGYTF. The CDR3 coding sequence is TGTGCCAGCAGCCAGTCGGCGTCGGGGTCTGGCTACACCTTC.

The chain employs TRBV10-2 and TRBJ2-7; D may be TRBD2 (5 bases). V was trimmed by 8 bases and J by 7 bases, leaving 21 bases between them. The CDR3 runs 14 residues. The germline V gene has CDR1 WSHSY and CDR2 SAAADI. CDR3: CASSLSKRSGEQYF. The CDR3 DNA follows: TGCGCCAGCTCCCTCTCAAAACGGTCGGGAGAGCAGTACTTC.

CDR3: CSAHEGVAYTGELFF. CDR3 coding DNA: TGCAGCGCCCACGAGGGGGTAGCTTACACCGGGGAGCTGTTTTTT. The gene calls are TRBV29-1 and TRBJ2-2; a weak D match, TRBD1 (6 bases). Deletions cut 7 bases from V and 3 bases from J, with 18 bases between. CDR3 size: 15 residues. Germline-derived CDR1 and CDR2 are SQVTM and ANQGSEA.

In this sample, this clonotype turned up a few times. The chain links TRBV4-3 to TRBJ2-5, with a tentative D call TRBD2 (5 bases). CDR1 and CDR2 (germline): LGHNA, YSLEER. This CDR3 contains 15 residues. Trimming removed 1 base at V and 11 bases at J, with 20 bases between. The DNA of the CDR3 is TGCGCCAGCAGCCAAGGACGAGCGGCTTACAATGAGCAGTACTTC. Translation gives CASSQGRAAYNEQYF.

The chain links TRBV20-1 to TRBJ2-1; D not certain. Trimming cost V 1 base and J 6 bases, with 10 bases left between them. This CDR3 comprises 13 residues. Germline CDR1 and CDR2: DFQATT and SNEGSKA (reference sequence). The CDR3 protein is CSARAWVSNEQFF. The CDR3 nucleotides are TGCAGTGCTAGAGCATGGGTCAGCAATGAGCAGTTCTTC.

This clonotype occurred a few times. This chain joins TRBV28 and TRBJ2-2, with D perhaps TRBD1 (6 bases). The V gene's germline CDR1 is MDHEN and CDR2 SYDVKM. Trimming took 5 bases from V and 3 from J, leaving 13 bases between them. The CDR3 runs 15 residues. Written as DNA, the CDR3 is TGTGCCAGCAGTACACCGGGACAATACACCGGGGAGCTGTTTTTT. Translation gives CASSTPGQYTGELFF.

J is TRBJ1-2 and V is TRBV7-2; a weak D match, TRBD1 (5 bases). Germline-derived CDR1 and CDR2 are SGHTA and FQGNSA. V was clipped by 6 bases and J by 4 bases, with 15 bases between them. This CDR3 comprises 14 residues. Written as DNA, the CDR3 is TGTGCCAGCAGTCCGAACGGGGGACCCTATGGCTACACCTTC. Its protein product is CASSPNGGPYGYTF.

Only a few counts were recorded for this clonotype. This could be a read error, since a much larger clone is one nucleotide away. V and J are TRBV6-2 or TRBV6-3 and TRBJ2-7; the D gene is possibly TRBD2 (5 bases). Germline loops: CDR1 MNHEY, CDR2 SVGEGT. The CDR3 is made up of 13 amino acids. Trimming pared 11 bases from V and 1 base from J, leaving 15 bases between. The CDR3 is CAGAGDGSYEQYF. In nucleotides, the CDR3 is TGTGCCGGCGCCGGGGATGGGTCCTACGAGCAGTACTTC.

The rearrangement joins TRBV20-1 to TRBJ1-3; the D is unclear. CDR3 length: 14 residues. Germline V gene data show CDR1 as DFQATT and CDR2 as SNEGSKA (reference sequence). V dropped 6 bases and J dropped 3 bases, with 15 bases sitting between them. CDR3 sequence reads: CSAPQDLFGNTIYF. In DNA, the CDR3 is TGCAGTGCGCCCCAGGACCTCTTTGGAAACACCATATATTTT.